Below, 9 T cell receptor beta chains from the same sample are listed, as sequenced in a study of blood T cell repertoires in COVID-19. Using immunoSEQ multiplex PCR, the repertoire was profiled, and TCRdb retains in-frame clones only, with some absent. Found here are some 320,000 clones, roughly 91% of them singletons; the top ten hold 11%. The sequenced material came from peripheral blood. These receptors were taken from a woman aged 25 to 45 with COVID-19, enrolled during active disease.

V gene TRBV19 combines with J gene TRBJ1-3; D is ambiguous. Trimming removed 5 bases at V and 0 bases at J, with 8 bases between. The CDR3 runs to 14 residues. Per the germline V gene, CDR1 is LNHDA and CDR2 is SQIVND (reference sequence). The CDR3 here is CASSQFPSGNTIYF. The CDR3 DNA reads TGTGCCAGTAGTCAGTTTCCCTCTGGAAACACCATATATTTT.

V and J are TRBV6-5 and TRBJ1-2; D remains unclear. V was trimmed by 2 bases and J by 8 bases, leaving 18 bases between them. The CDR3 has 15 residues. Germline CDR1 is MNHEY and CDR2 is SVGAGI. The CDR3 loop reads CASSYRVLRLLGYTF. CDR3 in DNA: TGTGCCAGCAGTTACCGAGTTTTACGGTTGTTGGGCTACACCTTC.

In DNA form, the CDR3 reads TGTGCCAGCAGCCCGACACTCGGGGGTTCGGGGGAAGAGACCCAGTACTTC. It is translated as CASSPTLGGSGEETQYF. The rearrangement links TRBV4-2 to TRBJ2-5, with D possibly being TRBD2 (6 bases). V lost 4 bases, J lost 3 bases, and 21 bases lay in between. This CDR3 is 17 amino acids long. Germline V gene lookup returns CDR1 LGHNA and CDR2 YNFKEQ.

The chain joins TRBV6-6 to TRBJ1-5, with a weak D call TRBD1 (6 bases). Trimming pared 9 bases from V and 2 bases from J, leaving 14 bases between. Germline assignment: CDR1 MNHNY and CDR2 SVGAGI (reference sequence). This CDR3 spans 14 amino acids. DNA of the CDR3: TGTGCCAGAGAACTCAGGGGACGCAATCAGCCCCAGCATTTT. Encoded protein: CARELRGRNQPQHF.

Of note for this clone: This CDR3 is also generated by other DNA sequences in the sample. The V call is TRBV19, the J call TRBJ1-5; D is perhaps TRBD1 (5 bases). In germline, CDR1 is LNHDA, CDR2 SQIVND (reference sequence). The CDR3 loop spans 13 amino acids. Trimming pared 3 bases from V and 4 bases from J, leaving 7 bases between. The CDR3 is CASSIGGNQPQHF. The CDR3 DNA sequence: TGTGCCAGTAGTATTGGGGGGAATCAGCCCCAGCATTTT. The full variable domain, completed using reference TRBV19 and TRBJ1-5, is DGGITQSPKYLFRKEGQNVTLSCEQNLNHDAMYWYRQDPGQGLRLIYYSQIVNDFQKGDIAEGYSVSREKKESFPLTVTSAQKNPTAFYLCASSIGGNQPQHFGDGTRLSIL.

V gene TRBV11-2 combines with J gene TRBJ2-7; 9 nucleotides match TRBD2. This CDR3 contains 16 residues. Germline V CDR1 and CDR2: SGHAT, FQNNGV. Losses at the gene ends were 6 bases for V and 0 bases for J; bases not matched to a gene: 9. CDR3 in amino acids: CASSFLAGASSYEQYF. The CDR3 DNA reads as TGTGCCAGCAGTTTCTTAGCGGGGGCGAGCTCCTACGAGCAGTACTTC.

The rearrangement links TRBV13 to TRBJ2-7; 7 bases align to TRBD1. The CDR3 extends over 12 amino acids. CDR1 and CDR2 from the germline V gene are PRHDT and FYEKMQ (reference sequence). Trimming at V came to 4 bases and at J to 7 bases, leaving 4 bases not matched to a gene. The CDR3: CASSSGGVEQYF. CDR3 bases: TGTGCCAGCAGCTCAGGGGGAGTGGAGCAGTACTTC.

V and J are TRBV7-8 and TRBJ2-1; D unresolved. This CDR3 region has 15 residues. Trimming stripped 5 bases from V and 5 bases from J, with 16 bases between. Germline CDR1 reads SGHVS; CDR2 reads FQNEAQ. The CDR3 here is CASSLTLSGHNEQFF. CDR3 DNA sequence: TGTGCCAGCAGCCTTACCCTCTCTGGCCACAATGAGCAGTTCTTC.

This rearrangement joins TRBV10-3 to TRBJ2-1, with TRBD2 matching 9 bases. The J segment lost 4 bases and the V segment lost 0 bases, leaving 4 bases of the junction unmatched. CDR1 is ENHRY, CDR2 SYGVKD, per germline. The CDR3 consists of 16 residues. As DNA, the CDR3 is TGTGCCATCAGTGAGTCGAAAGCGGGGGGTTACAATGAGCAGTTCTTC. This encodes CAISESKAGGYNEQFF.